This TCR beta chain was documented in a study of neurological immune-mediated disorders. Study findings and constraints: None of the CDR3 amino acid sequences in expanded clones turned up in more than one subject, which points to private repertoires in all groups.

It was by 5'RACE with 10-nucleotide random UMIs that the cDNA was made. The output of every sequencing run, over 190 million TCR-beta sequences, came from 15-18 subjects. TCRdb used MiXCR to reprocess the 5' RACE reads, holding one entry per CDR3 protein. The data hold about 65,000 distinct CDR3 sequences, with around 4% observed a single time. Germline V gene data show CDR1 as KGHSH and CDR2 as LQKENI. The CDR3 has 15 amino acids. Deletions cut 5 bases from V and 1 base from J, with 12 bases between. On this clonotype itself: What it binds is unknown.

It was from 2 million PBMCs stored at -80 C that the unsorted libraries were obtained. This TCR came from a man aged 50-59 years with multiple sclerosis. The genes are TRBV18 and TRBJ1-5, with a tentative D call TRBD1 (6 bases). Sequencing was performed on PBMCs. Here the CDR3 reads CASSSRQESNQPQHF. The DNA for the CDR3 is TGTGCCAGCTCAAGCCGACAGGAGAGCAATCAGCCCCAGCATTTT.